This T cell receptor (beta chain) derives from a study of shared clonotypes between healthy human individuals (dated by TCRdb to 2020 to 2022). As for the study more broadly: Three men and two women, aged 18 to 49 years, made up the cohort. For each donor, three plates each were used for CD4 naive and CD4 memory, two plates were used for CD8 naive, and one plate was used for CD8 memory. Blood TCR repertoires of several healthy adults were deeply sequenced to estimate repertoire size and the extent of clonotype sharing between individuals. To increase sequencing depth and limit assay-specific biases, TCR repertoire library preparation and sequencing were carried out by different laboratories using diverse techniques. Between about 0.9 and 9 billion PBMCs per donor were obtained by leukapheresis. Broad study findings and their caveats: Naive subsets generally had larger estimated clonotype richness than memory subsets. Compared with non-shared clonotypes, the clonotypes found in all four sorted-subset donors had higher generation probabilities. Approximately 5% of naive CD4, 3.5% of naive CD8, around 2.3% of memory CD4, and over 0.35% of memory CD8 clonotypes were shared across several donors. Sampling was restricted to blood, and TCR repertoires in tissues likely differ from the TCR repertoires found in blood. Because the study included only a small number of donors, the genetic and exposure-history diversity represented was limited. Rarefaction of sorted-subset datasets indicated incomplete sequencing despite the large sequencing depth. Pairwise subsampling led to the expectation that sequencing depth would affect the degree of clonotype sharing among donors.

Using the deep immunoSEQ assay, multiplex PCR amplified TCR CDR3 regions from genomic DNA. Extracted genomic DNA from each cell subset was spread evenly across all wells of several immunoSEQ 96-well plates, with each plate serving as a replicate. Each replicate PCR for sorted subsets received roughly 0.2 ug genomic DNA, equal to some 32,000 T cell genomes. Purified libraries were measured with a Qubit 3.0 fluorometer, size-checked on a Bioanalyzer 2100, and measured again with the KAPA Library Quantification kit. A separate single-read 150-cycle Illumina NextSeq 550 flow cell was used to sequence each immunoSEQ 96-well plate. Concerning the study's data processing: The immunoSEQ output contained only junctional sequences without quality scores, so filtering could not match that applied to full-length reads. To assign V/J genes and CDR3, sequences were annotated against IMGT germline references using PyIR, a Python wrapper for IgBLAST v1.9. Reads were filtered out if the reads had weak V/J assignments (E-value above 1e-6), no CDR3, stop codons, out-of-frame junctions, or ambiguous translated residues. A V3J clonotype was defined by an identical inferred V gene, J gene, and CDR3 amino acid sequence. Percentage overlap between repertoires was computed as shared unique clonotypes divided by the size of the smaller repertoire. Richness of each repertoire was evaluated using RTK rarefaction, the Chao1 estimator, and Recon v2.1 estimates of unobserved clonotypes. For all TCRbeta clonotypes obtained by the gDNA method from a few donors, generation probabilities were computed with OLGA. TCRdb took this table from immuneACCESS and kept in-frame rearrangements with V and J called. Such tables lack part of the clones; where checked against another copy, unresolved V genes explain under half of the gap, and the rest is unexplained. The DNA was the basis for D and trimming; V, J and clone size are from that table. The sample yields fewer than 700,000 clones; 85% to 95% were counted once. Jointly, the top ten make up over 0.1% of the sample.

CD8 naive samples were obtained by positive selection for CCR7 among CD45RO-negative cells, yielding a CD45RA+CCR7+ population from which TemRA cells were excluded. The donors were healthy, HIV-negative adults with no recently reported acute infections or vaccinations. Only Caucasian adults living in Nashville, Tennessee, USA were represented among the donors. Blood was obtained by leukapheresis, after which PBMCs were separated by Ficoll-Histopaque density gradient centrifugation and cryopreserved in liquid nitrogen vapor phase. Analytical flow cytometry was used to check the purity and quantity of each magnetically sorted T cell population. From each sorted fraction, genomic DNA was isolated and quantified by UV absorbance on a Nanodrop 2000c. The germline V gene specifies SQVTM as CDR1 and ANQGSEA as CDR2. Reading from cysteine to phenylalanine, the CDR3 counts 14 amino acids. Here the CDR3 DNA is all that survives: 42 bases in frame from base 1. V is pruned by 6 bases and J by 8 bases, leaving 12 bases of the junction without a gene match.

Turning to this clone: This clone's antigen is unknown. Base-call qualities are not available, and no considerably larger clone is one nucleotide away.

The TCR sequence derives from a woman in her twenties or thirties in good health. Sample: naive CD8+ T cells sorted from blood. The sample's cell subset or site, from its label and the paper: CD45RA+CCR7+. The receptor chain draws on TRBV29-1 and TRBJ2-4; 8 central bases correspond to TRBD1. The CDR3 region has the sequence CSVGQAPVWDIQYF. Here is the DNA: TGCAGCGTGGGACAGGCACCGGTATGGGACATTCAGTACTTC.